The 16 T cell receptor beta chains listed next were all sequenced from one sample in a study of blood T cell repertoires in COVID-19 (dated by TCRdb to 2018 to 2020). Receptor amplification or capture employed the immunoSEQ multiplex PCR assay. The immuneACCESS repertoire file appears here via TCRdb, limited to in-frame rearrangements. These files lack a portion of the clones; in checked studies, under half of the deficit traces to unresolved V genes, and the cause of the others is not known. Counted in this sample were around 70,000 clones; 65% to 90% of them appeared once. 40% to 45% of the sample comes from the top ten. The sequencing input was peripheral blood. The receptors were sampled from an older man with acute or convalescent COVID-19.

V gene TRBV11-3 combines with J gene TRBJ2-5; the match to TRBD2 covers 8 bases. With 1 base clipped from V and 2 bases from J, the junction kept 3 bases outside the gene matches. CDR1 and CDR2 (germline): SGHNT, YENEEA. The CDR3 covers 15 residues. CDR3 in DNA: TGTGCCAGCAGCTTAGGCGGGGGGACACAAGAGACCCAGTACTTC. It translates to CASSLGGGTQETQYF.

CDR3 DNA: TGTGCCAGCAGCCTCCAGGGGGTGAACACTGAAGCTTTCTTT. Encoded protein: CASSLQGVNTEAFF. The chain joins TRBV5-4 to TRBJ1-1, with TRBD1 matching over 7 bases. With V trimmed by 4 bases and J by 0 bases, 3 bases remained unmatched. The V gene's germline CDR1 is SGHNT and CDR2 YYREEE (reference sequence). The CDR3 consists of 14 residues.

To note about this clone: Other DNA sequences in this specimen translate into the identical CDR3. This sequence joins TRBV7-2 and TRBJ2-7; 13 nucleotides match TRBD2. This CDR3 comprises 15 residues. Germline V lookup: CDR1 SGHTA, CDR2 FQGNSA. Trimming took 5 bases from V and 2 from J; bases not matched to a gene: 3. The CDR3 sequence is CASSLGTSGTYEQYF. CDR3 in DNA: TGTGCCAGCAGCCTGGGGACTAGCGGGACCTACGAGCAGTACTTC.

This clone was counted only a few times. V usage is TRBV11-2 and J usage is TRBJ1-1; 10 bases are a match to TRBD1. V was pared by 1 base and J by 5 bases, with 10 bases of the junction left unmatched. CDR1 is SGHAT and CDR2 is FQNNGV in the germline V gene. The CDR3 extends over 17 amino acids. The CDR3 loop reads CASSLGRTGGFRTEAFF. The CDR3 region has the DNA TGTGCCAGCAGCTTAGGCCGGACAGGGGGTTTTAGGACTGAAGCTTTCTTT.

The chain links TRBV7-9 to TRBJ1-3; D gene ambiguous. The ends were cut back, 5 bases at V and 3 bases at J, with 11 bases in the middle. The germline CDR1 and CDR2 sequences are SEHNR and FQNEAQ (reference sequence). There are 14 residues in the CDR3. CDR3 sequence reads: CASSPGLDGNTIYF. The CDR3 region has the DNA TGTGCCAGCAGCCCGGGATTGGATGGAAACACCATATATTTT.

The chain has TRBV7-9 and TRBJ1-2, with 9 nucleotides matching TRBD1. CDR1 and CDR2 (germline): SEHNR, FQNEAQ (reference sequence). The CDR3 consists of 15 residues. V trimming: 8 bases; J trimming: 3 bases; junction bases outside the gene matches: 10. The CDR3 spells CASLAERDRDYGYTF. The CDR3, as DNA: TGTGCCAGCTTAGCGGAAAGGGACAGGGACTATGGCTACACCTTC.

The chain combines TRBV28 with TRBJ2-7, with D hard to call. CDR3 length: 15 amino acids. V lost 2 bases to trimming and J lost 1 base, with 12 bases between them. Germline CDR1 and CDR2: MDHEN and SYDVKM. CDR3 sequence reads: CASSLPPGTSYEQYF. The CDR3 bases are TGTGCCAGCAGTTTACCCCCAGGAACTTCCTACGAGCAGTACTTC.

The rearrangement uses TRBV15 and TRBJ2-1; weak D call: TRBD1 (6 bases). Germline-derived CDR1 and CDR2 are LNHNV and YYDKDF (reference sequence). Trimming shortened V by 1 base and J by 0 bases, and 7 bases separated the two germline ends. This CDR3 has 15 amino acids. The CDR3 sequence is CATSRGDISYNEQFF. In DNA form, the CDR3 reads TGTGCCACCAGCAGAGGGGACATCTCCTACAATGAGCAGTTCTTC. Drawing the rest from reference TRBV15 and TRBJ2-1, the complete variable domain is DAMVIQNPRYQVTQFGKPVTLSCSQTLNHNVMYWYQQKSSQAPKLLFHYYDKDFNNEADTPDNFQSRRPNTSFCFLDIRSPGLGDTAMYLCATSRGDISYNEQFFGPGTRLTVL.

The chain couples TRBV7-2 to TRBJ2-2, with D perhaps matching TRBD1 (6 bases). The CDR3 spans 14 residues. Per germline, CDR1 SGHTA and CDR2 FQGNSA. Trimming removed 6 bases at V and 7 bases at J, with 15 bases between. CDR3 nucleotide sequence: TGTGCCAGCAGTAGTAAAAGGGGGATCGGGGAGCTGTTTTTT. It yields the protein CASSSKRGIGELFF.

This clone showed up just a few times. The chain couples TRBV10-1 to TRBJ2-2; D remains unclear. The CDR3 extends over 14 amino acids. The germline gives CDR1 WNHNN, CDR2 SYGVQD (reference sequence). Between the trimmed V and J ends, which lost 4 bases and 3 bases, there was a span of 9 bases. CDR3 region: CASSGFGDTGELFF. In DNA, the CDR3 is TGCGCCAGCAGTGGGTTCGGAGACACCGGGGAGCTGTTTTTT.

The chain is built from TRBV19 and TRBJ2-7; D not resolved. Germline V gene data show CDR1 as LNHDA and CDR2 as SQIVND (reference sequence). Trimming shortened V by 5 bases and J by 0 bases, and 11 bases separated the two germline ends. The CDR3 has 14 residues. CDR3 sequence: CASSGMAPSYEQYF. The CDR3 DNA reads TGTGCCAGTAGTGGTATGGCCCCCTCCTACGAGCAGTACTTC.

The rearrangement uses TRBV7-9 and TRBJ1-2; the D gene is possibly TRBD1 (6 bases). The CDR3 sequence is 14 residues long. V was clipped by 5 bases and J by 1 base, with 11 bases between them. The V gene's germline CDR1 is SEHNR and CDR2 FQNEAQ (reference sequence). In nucleotides, the CDR3 is TGTGCCAGCAGCCGACAGGAAGTTAACTATGGCTACACCTTC. Amino acid sequence: CASSRQEVNYGYTF.

The chain employs TRBV18 and TRBJ1-2; D not resolved. Germline V gives CDR1 KGHSH, CDR2 LQKENI. CDR3 length: 14 residues. V was shortened by 2 bases and J by 3 bases, with 10 bases between the two germline ends. CDR3 protein: CASSPVSADYGYTF. CDR3 in DNA: TGTGCCAGCTCACCAGTCAGCGCAGACTATGGCTACACCTTC.

This clone was counted a single time. The CDR3: CASSVGQGTYNEQFF. DNA of the CDR3: TGCGCCAGCAGCGTGGGACAGGGTACCTACAATGAGCAGTTCTTC. The rearrangement links TRBV5-1 to TRBJ2-1, with 9 bases identical to TRBD1. V was clipped by 4 bases and J by 2 bases; unmatched bases: 4. The CDR3 is made up of 15 amino acids. Germline CDR1 and CDR2: SGHRS and YFSETQ.

The V call is TRBV6-5, the J call TRBJ1-6, with a possible D match to TRBD1 (5 bases). The CDR3 is 14 residues long. The germline gives CDR1 MNHEY, CDR2 SVGAGI. Trimming took 1 base from V and 9 from J, leaving 10 bases between them. The CDR3 here is CASSYLGGGSPLHF. CDR3 coding DNA: TGTGCCAGCAGTTACTTGGGGGGGGGTTCACCCCTCCACTTT.

The V gene is TRBV24-1, the J gene TRBJ1-4, with no clear D. Trimming cost V 3 bases and J 8 bases, with 12 bases left between them. From germline, CDR1 is KGHDR and CDR2 SFDVKD. This CDR3 spans 14 amino acids. This CDR3 is CATSDPKGGEKLFF. The CDR3 bases are TGTGCCACCAGTGATCCGAAGGGAGGGGAAAAACTGTTTTTT.